This T cell receptor (beta chain) was sequenced in a study of T cell changes during pregnancy in multiple sclerosis. The CDR3 has 12 amino acids. Trimming took off 1 base at V and 9 bases at J, with 9 bases between the two ends. From germline, CDR1 is KGHSH and CDR2 LQKENI. Clones were read by immunoSEQ multiplex PCR, and TCRdb kept only the in-frame ones, dropping some. The table records about 30,000 clones, about 90% of them present only once. The sample consisted of peripheral blood, taken in the first trimester of pregnancy. This sequence was found in a female donor in good health, enrolled as a control in a pregnancy study. The chain couples TRBV18 to TRBJ1-2; no clear D gene. CDR3 sequence (DNA): TGTGCCAGCTCACCACAGGGAGGAAGCTACACCTTC. Translation gives CASSPQGGSYTF.